These T cell receptor beta chains were read from a single sample in a study of radiation and T cells in renal cell carcinoma. Sequenced by immunoSEQ multiplex PCR; TCRdb stores in-frame clones only, minus some. The sample lists fewer than 55,000 clones; 80% were seen once. Material: blood, obtained from a patient whose treatment included radiotherapy and nephrectomy. Every receptor here comes from a woman aged 65 to 85 with renal cell carcinoma. Both conserved end residues are part of each CDR3. D genes are given only for firm matches. Clone size is shown for a subset of rows, as once, few, many or a class of expanded clone.

DNA	CDR3	size	V	J	D
TGTGCCAGCAGCACCGGACTAGGTGTGGGCACAGATACGCAGTATTTT	CASSTGLGVGTDTQYF	.	TRBV5-4	TRBJ2-3	TRBD2
TGTGCCAGCAGTTACAGGCAGGGTTTCGACATTCAGTACTTC	CASSYRQGFDIQYF	once	TRBV6-5	TRBJ2-4	.
TGTGCCAGTAGTTCCCAGGGAATAAGCAATCAGCCCCAGCATTTT	CASSSQGISNQPQHF	.	TRBV19	TRBJ1-5	.
TGTGCCTGGAGCATAGGGATACGTCGGGAGCAGTACTTC	CAWSIGIRREQYF	.	TRBV30	TRBJ2-7	.
TGTGCCAGCCCCCGGGACAGGGGGCCGGAGACCCAGTACTTC	CASPRDRGPETQYF	.	TRBV5-6	TRBJ2-5	TRBD1
TGTGCCTGGCAAGGGACTAACCGAGAAGAGACCCAGTACTTC	CAWQGTNREETQYF	.	TRBV30	TRBJ2-5	TRBD2
TGTGCCAGTAGCCCTGACCAGGACGGTACTGAAGCTTTCTTT	CASSPDQDGTEAFF	.	TRBV19	TRBJ1-1	.
TGTGCCAGCACCGACTCCCGGGGCTCTGGGGCCAACGTCCTGACTTTC	CASTDSRGSGANVLTF	once	TRBV21-1	TRBJ2-6	.
TGTGCCAGCAGTTTACGAGGACAGGGGTCCTACGAGCAGTACTTC	CASSLRGQGSYEQYF	.	TRBV27	TRBJ2-7	TRBD1
TGCGCCAGCAGCCAAGATAGGTTCCTCACTAATGAAAAACTGTTTTTT	CASSQDRFLTNEKLFF	once	TRBV4-1	TRBJ1-4	.
TGCGCCAGCAGTCAATCATTGACCTCGAACACTGAAGCTTTCTTT	CASSQSLTSNTEAFF	.	TRBV23-1	TRBJ1-1	.
TGTGCCAGTAGCCTCGGACTCTCTGGGGCCAACGTCCTGACTTTC	CASSLGLSGANVLTF	.	TRBV19	TRBJ2-6	.
TGCGCCAGCAGCCGTAGGACTAGCGGGAGTTACGAGCAGTACTTC	CASSRRTSGSYEQYF	.	TRBV4-1	TRBJ2-7	TRBD2
TGTGCCATCAACCGGAATGAGGAAGGCTCTGGGGCCAACGTCCTGACTTTC	CAINRNEEGSGANVLTF	.	TRBV10-3	TRBJ2-6	.
TGCAGCGTTGGACAGGGGCGAGGTCTAGCGGGCGAGACCCAGTACTTC	CSVGQGRGLAGETQYF	.	TRBV29-1	TRBJ2-5	.
TGTGCCAGCAGCCCGGTGTCCGGACAGGGGGAATTGAACACTGAAGCTTTCTTT	CASSPVSGQGELNTEAFF	.	TRBV21-1	TRBJ1-1	.
TGTGCCAGCAGCCCTGGGACGGTGTCTAACTATGGCTACACCTTC	CASSPGTVSNYGYTF	.	TRBV5-6	TRBJ1-2	.
TGTGCCAGTAGTAGGGTGGCAGGGACCTTGACTGTGAACACTGAAGCTTTCTTT	CASSRVAGTLTVNTEAFF	.	TRBV19	TRBJ1-1	.
TGTGCCAGCAGTTCTCAGGGGGGTACTTGGGCGAATCAGCCCCAGCATTTT	CASSSQGGTWANQPQHF	.	TRBV2	TRBJ1-5	TRBD1
TGTGCCAGTACCCCTCGGAGGGGGGTGAACACTGAAGCTTTCTTT	CASTPRRGVNTEAFF	.	TRBV19	TRBJ1-1	.
TGCGCCAGCAGCTCCGAGGGAAACGGCTACACCTTC	CASSSEGNGYTF	once	TRBV5-1	TRBJ1-2	.
TGTGCCACCAGCAGAGATGTCGGAGATGGAGAGGCCCAGTACTTC	CATSRDVGDGEAQYF	.	TRBV15	TRBJ2-5	.
TGTGCCATCACCCAGGACCCGAGCAATCAGCCCCAGCATTTT	CAITQDPSNQPQHF	.	TRBV10-3	TRBJ1-5	.
TGTGCCAGCAGCCCCCGCGGTAGCGGGAGTAAAGAGACCCAGTACTTC	CASSPRGSGSKETQYF	.	TRBV7-2	TRBJ2-5	TRBD2
TGCGCCAGCCGGTTTAGGGGGGGGCAAGAGACCCAGTACTTC	CASRFRGGQETQYF	.	TRBV5-1	TRBJ2-5	.
TGCGCCAGCAGCTTGAGCATGACAGGGACCGGGGAGCTGTTTTTT	CASSLSMTGTGELFF	.	TRBV5-1	TRBJ2-2	TRBD1
TGTGCCAGCAGCGGGTCGTATGGCTACACCTTC	CASSGSYGYTF	few	TRBV5-4	TRBJ1-2	.
TGCGCCAGCAGCCAAGAATTCGCGGGAGTGATAGATACGCAGTATTTT	CASSQEFAGVIDTQYF	.	TRBV4-1	TRBJ2-3	TRBD2
TGTGCCAGCAGTGGGTCGGTAGCTTCCTACAATGAGCAGTTCTTC	CASSGSVASYNEQFF	.	TRBV14	TRBJ2-1	.
TGTGCCAGCACCGGCTTAGCCACAGATACGCAGTATTTT	CASTGLATDTQYF	.	TRBV2	TRBJ2-3	.
TGTGCCAGCAGCCAAGGACAGAATTCACCCCTCCACTTT	CASSQGQNSPLHF	.	TRBV4-2	TRBJ1-6	.
TGTGCCAGCAGTTTGGTACAGGGAGGAACTGAAGCTTTCTTT	CASSLVQGGTEAFF	few	TRBV27	TRBJ1-1	.
TGTGCCAGCAGCCCTATAGCGGGAGGACGCGGTGATACGCAGTATTTT	CASSPIAGGRGDTQYF	.	TRBV11-2	TRBJ2-3	TRBD2
TGTGCCAGCAGCTCCCTACTAGCGGGAACAGATACGCAGTATTTT	CASSSLLAGTDTQYF	.	TRBV7-6	TRBJ2-3	TRBD2
TGTGCCAGCAGCCCCGTCCTTGAATCATATGGCTACACCTTC	CASSPVLESYGYTF	.	TRBV7-9	TRBJ1-2	.
TGTGCCAGCAGGGGGGACCGAGCGGTAGGAAACACCATATATTTT	CASRGDRAVGNTIYF	.	TRBV28	TRBJ1-3	.
TGTGCCACCAGCAGAGATCCCAGGGCCACAGATACGCAGTATTTT	CATSRDPRATDTQYF	.	TRBV15	TRBJ2-3	.
TGTGCCAGCAGCTCTCTAGGGGCCAGGGAGCTGTTTTTT	CASSSLGARELFF	once	TRBV7-9	TRBJ2-2	.
TGTGCCAGCAGCTTACGCGGGGGCTACACCTTC	CASSLRGGYTF	.	TRBV13	TRBJ1-2	.
TGCAGCGGCCGGGTGGAAAACAATGAGCAGTTCTTC	CSGRVENNEQFF	.	TRBV29-1	TRBJ2-1	.
TGTGCCAGCAGCTTAGTCTCCTACGAGCAGTACTTC	CASSLVSYEQYF	.	TRBV7-9	TRBJ2-7	.
TGTGCCAGCAGCTCCCCGGGAGCCTATAGCAATCAGCCCCAGCATTTT	CASSSPGAYSNQPQHF	.	TRBV7-8	TRBJ1-5	.
TGTGCCAGCAGTGGCAGGGTAGGCCAAGAGACCCAGTACTTC	CASSGRVGQETQYF	.	TRBV6-1	TRBJ2-5	.
TGTGCCAGCGGAGAAGACGGGACTAGCGGGGGTGGAGATACGCAGTATTTT	CASGEDGTSGGGDTQYF	.	TRBV2	TRBJ2-3	TRBD2
TGTGCCTGGAGTGTAGGGATCTATAATTCACCCCTCCACTTT	CAWSVGIYNSPLHF	.	TRBV30	TRBJ1-6	.
TGTGCCAGCAGCTTAGATCTAGACAGCACAGATACGCAGTATTTT	CASSLDLDSTDTQYF	.	TRBV11-2	TRBJ2-3	.
TGCGCCAGCAGCTGGGGACAGGGGGCTGCTAATGAAAAACTGTTTTTT	CASSWGQGAANEKLFF	.	TRBV5-1	TRBJ1-4	TRBD1
TGTGCCAGCAGCTCCGCAGGGGGCCTGAACACTGAAGCTTTCTTT	CASSSAGGLNTEAFF	.	TRBV6-1	TRBJ1-1	TRBD1
TGCGCCAGCAGCGCGACTAGCGGGTTGGTTCGCTCCTACGAGCAGTACTTC	CASSATSGLVRSYEQYF	.	TRBV5-1	TRBJ2-7	TRBD2
TGTGCCAGCAGTGAAACAGGGGGCATGTACGAGCAGTACTTC	CASSETGGMYEQYF	.	TRBV6-1	TRBJ2-7	TRBD1
TGCGCCAGCAGCCAAGACGGGCTCCACAATGAGCAGTTCTTC	CASSQDGLHNEQFF	.	TRBV4-3	TRBJ2-1	.
TGTGCCAGCAGCTTGAGGGCAGGGGGCCCAATGTCCTACGAGCAGTACTTC	CASSLRAGGPMSYEQYF	.	TRBV5-4	TRBJ2-7	TRBD1
TGTGCCAGTAGTATGGGGACAGCCACCGGGGGGGGCAATCAGCCCCAGCATTTT	CASSMGTATGGGNQPQHF	.	TRBV19	TRBJ1-5	TRBD1
TGTGCCAGCCGGAGGAGCGGGAGGCTAAATGAGCAGTTCTTC	CASRRSGRLNEQFF	.	TRBV6-5	TRBJ2-1	TRBD2
TGTGCCAGCACCAGGGGGCTGGTAGCGGAGGGCTACGAGCAGTACTTC	CASTRGLVAEGYEQYF	.	TRBV6-6	TRBJ2-7	TRBD1
TGCGCCAGCAGCCGACAGGGCGGGGAGCAGTACTTC	CASSRQGGEQYF	.	TRBV5-1	TRBJ2-7	TRBD1
TGTGCCTGGAGTGTCGGGTCGCACAATCAGCCCCAGCATTTT	CAWSVGSHNQPQHF	.	TRBV30	TRBJ1-5	.
TGTGCCAGCAGCCAAGTTAGGGGGGCTGGGGCCAACGTCCTGACTTTC	CASSQVRGAGANVLTF	.	TRBV4-2	TRBJ2-6	.